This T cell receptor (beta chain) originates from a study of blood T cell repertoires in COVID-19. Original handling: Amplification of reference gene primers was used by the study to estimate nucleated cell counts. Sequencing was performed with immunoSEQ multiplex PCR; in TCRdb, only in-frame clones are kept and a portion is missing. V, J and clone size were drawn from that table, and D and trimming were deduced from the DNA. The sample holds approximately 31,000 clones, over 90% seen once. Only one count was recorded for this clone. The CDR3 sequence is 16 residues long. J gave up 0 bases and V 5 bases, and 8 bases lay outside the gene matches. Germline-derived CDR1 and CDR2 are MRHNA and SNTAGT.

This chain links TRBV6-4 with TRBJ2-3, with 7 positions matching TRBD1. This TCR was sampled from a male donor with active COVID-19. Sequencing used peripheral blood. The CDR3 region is CASSRQGRESTDTQYF. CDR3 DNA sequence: TGTGCCAGCAGTCGACAGGGAAGGGAGAGCACAGATACGCAGTATTTT.